These 15 T cell receptor beta chains originate from one sample sequenced in a study of blood T cell repertoires in COVID-19. Using immunoSEQ multiplex PCR, the repertoire was profiled, and TCRdb retains in-frame clones only, with some absent. This table has roughly 150,000 clones, roughly 87% appearing once. Sequencing input: peripheral blood. The receptors were gathered from a human donor in a cohort sampled during active COVID-19.

J is TRBJ2-3 and V is TRBV6-6; the match to TRBD2 covers 7 bases. J was trimmed by 2 bases and V by 4 bases; bases with no gene match: 9. Germline V gives CDR1 MNHNY, CDR2 SVGAGI (reference sequence). The CDR3 contains 16 residues. CDR3 DNA sequence: TGTGCCAGCAGTTCTCTGAGTAGCGGGTTCACAGATACGCAGTATTTT. It encodes CASSSLSSGFTDTQYF.

This clone showed up just a few times. J is TRBJ2-7 and V is TRBV5-5, with a tentative D call TRBD1 (5 bases). Germline V gene lookup returns CDR1 SGHKS and CDR2 YYEKEE (reference sequence). This CDR3 region has 16 residues. The V end lost 4 bases, the J end lost 1 base, and 18 bases lay between the germline ends. The CDR3 region is CASSVAGNSLSYEQYF. CDR3 nucleotides: TGTGCCAGCAGCGTCGCAGGGAACTCTCTATCCTACGAGCAGTACTTC. The full variable domain, in which reference TRBV5-5 and TRBJ2-7 provide the parts outside the CDR3, is DAGVTQSPTHLIKTRGQQVTLRCSPISGHKSVSWYQQVLGQGPQFIFQYYEKEERGRGNFPDRFSARQFPNYSSELNVNALLLGDSALYLCASSVAGNSLSYEQYFGPGTRLTVT.

CDR3 sequence (DNA): TGTGCCAGCAGCTTAGTCCCCGAAGAGACCCAGTACTTC. Protein sequence: CASSLVPEETQYF. The V call is TRBV7-2, the J call TRBJ2-5, with D unclear. CDR1 is SGHTA and CDR2 is FQGNSA in the germline V gene. The V end was cut by 1 base, the J end by 3 bases, with 6 bases between. The CDR3 contains 13 residues.

The rearrangement joins TRBV19 to TRBJ2-6; D ambiguous. This CDR3 region has 15 residues. Germline CDR1 reads LNHDA; CDR2 reads SQIVND (reference sequence). Deletions cut 3 bases from V and 0 bases from J, with 6 bases between. The CDR3 is CASSIEASGANVLTF. The DNA of the CDR3 is TGTGCCAGTAGTATTGAGGCCTCTGGGGCCAACGTCCTGACTTTC.

This chain links TRBV5-5 with TRBJ2-5, with a weak D call TRBD2 (5 bases). The CDR3 is 13 amino acids. CDR1 is SGHKS, CDR2 YYEKEE, per germline (reference sequence). Trimming pared 0 bases from V and 4 bases from J, leaving 7 bases between. The CDR3 DNA is TGTGCCAGCAGCTTGGAAGGGAGAGAGACCCAGTACTTC. It specifies CASSLEGRETQYF.

V and J are TRBV28 and TRBJ1-6; D gene ambiguous. This CDR3 has 13 amino acids. The V end lost 7 bases, the J end lost 7 bases, and 11 bases lay between the germline ends. The germline V gene encodes CDR1 MDHEN and CDR2 SYDVKM. The CDR3 spells CASNARRNSPLHF. In DNA form, the CDR3 reads TGTGCCAGCAACGCACGCAGAAATTCACCCCTCCACTTT.

The V and J genes are TRBV2 and TRBJ1-5; tentatively, D is TRBD1 (5 bases). Trimming pared 3 bases from V and 1 base from J, leaving 10 bases between. The germline V gene encodes CDR1 SNHLY and CDR2 FYNNEI. The CDR3 extends over 15 amino acids. The CDR3 here is CASSEYRRSNQPQHF. The CDR3 coding sequence is TGTGCCAGCAGTGAGTACAGGAGAAGCAATCAGCCCCAGCATTTT.

The chain employs TRBV4-1 and TRBJ2-1; 8 bases fit TRBD2. V gave up 1 base and J gave up 6 bases; unmatched junction bases: 17. The CDR3 extends over 19 amino acids. Germline V gene data show CDR1 as MGHRA and CDR2 as YSYEKL. The CDR3 bases are TGCGCCAGCAGCCAAGGTTTAGTACAGGCCGGACTAGCAGGCAATGAGCAGTTCTTC. Translating it yields CASSQGLVQAGLAGNEQFF.

The CDR3 is CASSKGGQSMETQYF. CDR3 sequence (DNA): TGTGCCAGCAGTAAGGGGGGACAGAGTATGGAGACCCAGTACTTC. V and J are TRBV6-5 and TRBJ2-5; D is perhaps TRBD1 (7 bases). From germline, CDR1 is MNHEY and CDR2 SVGAGI. The CDR3 is 15 residues long. V lost 5 bases to trimming and J lost 5 bases, with 18 bases between them.

The chain employs TRBV30 and TRBJ1-1; maybe TRBD1 (5 bases). The CDR3 is 15 residues long. Germline V gene sequence: CDR1 GTSNPN, CDR2 SVGIG (reference sequence). V was pared by 0 bases and J by 6 bases, with 17 bases between. CDR3 residues: CAWSVMLGGAAEAFF. CDR3 coding DNA: TGTGCCTGGAGTGTAATGTTAGGTGGGGCGGCTGAAGCTTTCTTT.

The V call is TRBV7-9, the J call TRBJ2-1; 8 bases are a match to TRBD2. CDR3 length: 19 residues. With 4 bases clipped from V and 7 bases from J, the junction kept 21 bases outside the gene matches. The germline gives CDR1 SEHNR, CDR2 FQNEAQ (reference sequence). This CDR3 is CASSSRQSLALAGANEQFF. CDR3 coding DNA: TGTGCCAGCAGCTCTAGACAGTCCTTGGCTCTAGCGGGTGCTAATGAGCAGTTCTTC.

The gene calls are TRBV30 and TRBJ2-7; 11 bases align to TRBD2. The CDR3 runs 12 residues. Trimming took 4 bases from V and 7 from J; bases not matched to a gene: 3. Germline loops: CDR1 GTSNPN, CDR2 SVGIG (reference sequence). The CDR3: CAWKLAGVEQYF. The CDR3 DNA is TGTGCCTGGAAACTAGCGGGAGTGGAGCAGTACTTC.

The rearrangement uses TRBV5-6 and TRBJ2-2, with TRBD2 as a possible D gene (6 bases). CDR1 and CDR2 (germline): SGHDT, YYEEEE. The V gene lost 4 bases and the J gene lost 3 bases, with 13 bases spanning the gap. The CDR3 extends over 15 amino acids. The CDR3 DNA sequence: TGTGCCAGCAGCGACCAGACTAGTTACACCGGGGAGCTGTTTTTT. Its translation is CASSDQTSYTGELFF.

The rearrangement links TRBV19 to TRBJ1-5, with D possibly TRBD1 on 5 matching bases. The germline V gene has CDR1 LNHDA and CDR2 SQIVND (reference sequence). This CDR3 spans 16 amino acids. V shed 1 base and J shed 0 bases, with 10 bases lying between them. The CDR3 sequence: CASSIGGLHSNQPQHF. The CDR3 nucleotides read TGTGCCAGTAGTATAGGGGGACTGCATAGCAATCAGCCCCAGCATTTT.

This clone was counted a single time. The rearrangement links TRBV3-1 (or the pseudogene TRBV3-2) to TRBJ1-3; 12 bases are a match to TRBD1. Germline trimming cut 1 base from V and 4 bases from J; bases unmatched to any gene: 5. There are 17 residues in the CDR3. Per the germline V gene, CDR1 is LGHDT and CDR2 is YNNKEL (reference sequence). The CDR3 reads CASSQAFGTGGGNTIYF. CDR3 nucleotides: TGTGCCAGCAGCCAAGCGTTCGGGACAGGGGGCGGAAACACCATATATTTT.